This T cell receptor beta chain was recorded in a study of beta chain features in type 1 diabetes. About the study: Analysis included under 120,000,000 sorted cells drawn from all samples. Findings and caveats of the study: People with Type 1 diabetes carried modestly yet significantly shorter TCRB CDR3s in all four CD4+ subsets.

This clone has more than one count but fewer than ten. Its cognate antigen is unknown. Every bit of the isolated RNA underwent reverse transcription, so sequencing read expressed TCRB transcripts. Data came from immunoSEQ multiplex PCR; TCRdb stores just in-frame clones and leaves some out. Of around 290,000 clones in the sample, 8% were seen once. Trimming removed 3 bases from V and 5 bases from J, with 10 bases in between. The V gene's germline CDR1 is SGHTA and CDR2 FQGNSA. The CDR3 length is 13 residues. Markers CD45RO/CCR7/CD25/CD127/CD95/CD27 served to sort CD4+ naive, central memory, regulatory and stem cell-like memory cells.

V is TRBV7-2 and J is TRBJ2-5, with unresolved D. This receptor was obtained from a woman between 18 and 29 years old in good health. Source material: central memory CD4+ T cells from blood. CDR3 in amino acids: CASSFGLGETQYF. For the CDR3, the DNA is TGTGCCAGCAGCTTCGGGCTAGGGGAGACCCAGTACTTC. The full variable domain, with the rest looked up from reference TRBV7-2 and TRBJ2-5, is GAGVSQSPSNKVTEKGKDVELRCDPISGHTALYWYRQSLGQGLEFLIYFQGNSAPDKSGLPSDRFSAERTGGSVSTLTIQRTQQEDSAVYLCASSFGLGETQYFGPGTRLLVL.